This is a list of T cell receptor beta chains from one sample in a study of OX40 agonist ivuxolimab in advanced cancers. Here immunoSEQ multiplex PCR was the method, and the copy in TCRdb shows in-frame clones only, minus some. The profile shows tens of thousands of clones, more than 85% of them singletons. The sequencing here drew on CD4+ or CD8+ T cells sorted from blood, taken in a trial of the OX40 agonist ivuxolimab. These TCRs come from an adult with an advanced solid tumor such as melanoma, head and neck, liver or kidney cancer. Each CDR3 is given with its conserved first and last residue. Each record gives: CDR3 length, clone size, V gene, J gene, D gene, CDR3 DNA, CDR3 protein. D genes are given only for firm matches. Where a row states a size, it is once, few, many or the class of an expanded clone; other rows omit it.

12	-	TRBV29-1	TRBJ1-2	TRBD1	TGCAGCGCTAGGACAGGGGTATATGGCTACACCTTC	CSARTGVYGYTF
19	once	TRBV7-3	TRBJ2-1	TRBD2	TGTGCCAGCAGCTTAAGGGCCCAGCCCACTAGCGGGAGGCGCAATGAGCAGTTCTTC	CASSLRAQPTSGRRNEQFF
14	-	TRBV5-1	TRBJ2-2	-	TGCGCCAGCAGCTTGGCGGCTGGATCCGGGGAGCTGTTTTTT	CASSLAAGSGELFF
14	-	TRBV28	TRBJ1-1	-	TGTGCCAGCCGCACGGGGGCCTTGAGAACTGAAGCTTTCTTT	CASRTGALRTEAFF
15	-	TRBV27	TRBJ1-5	TRBD1	TGTGCCAGCAGCCAAGGGACAGGGGCCAATCAGCCCCAGCATTTT	CASSQGTGANQPQHF
15	-	TRBV6-6	TRBJ1-2	TRBD1	TGTGCCAGCAGTTACGACGGACAGGGCTACTATGGCTACACCTTC	CASSYDGQGYYGYTF
14	-	TRBV19	TRBJ1-3	-	TGTGCCAGTAGTGTTGGGACACCCGGAAACACCATATATTTT	CASSVGTPGNTIYF
16	-	TRBV27	TRBJ2-1	TRBD2	TGTGCCAGCAGTCCCCGACTAGCGGGAGCCAACAATGAGCAGTTCTTC	CASSPRLAGANNEQFF
15	few	TRBV15	TRBJ2-7	-	TGTGCCACCAGCAGAGATCCGAAGAGCTCCTACGAGCAGTACTTC	CATSRDPKSSYEQYF
13	-	TRBV7-3	TRBJ1-1	TRBD1	TGTGCCAGCAGCACAGGACAGGTCAGGGAAGCTTTCTTT	CASSTGQVREAFF
15	-	TRBV19	TRBJ2-1	-	TGTGCCAGTAGTATAGTTGTCAGGGGCTCGAATGAGCAGTTCTTC	CASSIVVRGSNEQFF
16	-	TRBV28	TRBJ1-5	-	TGTGCCAGCAGTTTATTAGAGGGGCAGGCAATAGGGCCCCAGCATTTT	CASSLLEGQAIGPQHF
11	-	TRBV11-2	TRBJ2-3	-	TGTGCCAGCAGCTTAGGGTACATGCAGTATTTT	CASSLGYMQYF
13	-	TRBV19	TRBJ2-5	TRBD1	TGTGCCAGTAGGATGACAGGGATCGAGACCCAGTACTTC	CASRMTGIETQYF
13	few	TRBV6-5	TRBJ2-7	-	TGTGCCAGCAGCACGGGGCCCTCCTACGAGCAGTACTTC	CASSTGPSYEQYF
15	once	TRBV7-3	TRBJ2-2	TRBD2	TGTGCCAGCAGCTTAACTAGCGGGATTACCGGGGAGCTGTTTTTT	CASSLTSGITGELFF
12	-	TRBV28	TRBJ1-6	-	TGTGCCAGCCAGAGATCGAAATCACCCCTCCACTTT	CASQRSKSPLHF
13	-	TRBV11-2	TRBJ2-7	-	TGTGCCAGCAGCGGACCCAGGGGCTACGAGCAGTACTTC	CASSGPRGYEQYF
14	-	TRBV30	TRBJ2-7	-	TGTGCCTGGAGGGGTAAGGCGGGGCTCGGCGAGCAGTACTTC	CAWRGKAGLGEQYF
20	-	TRBV6-7	TRBJ2-1	TRBD2	TGTGCCAGCAGTTACTCCTTCGGAGGGCTAGCGGACCGACCCTACAATGAGCAGTTCTTC	CASSYSFGGLADRPYNEQFF
18	-	TRBV19	TRBJ2-7	-	TGTGCCAGTAGACCCGATGGGCAGGGTGCGGTCGGCCCCCTCGAGCAGTACTTC	CASRPDGQGAVGPLEQYF
12	-	TRBV28	TRBJ1-1	-	TGTGCCAGCGGACAGTTGAACACTGAAGCTTTCTTT	CASGQLNTEAFF
13	-	TRBV28	TRBJ2-7	TRBD1	TGTGCCAGCAGTTTACCAGGGGGCTACGAGCAGTACTTC	CASSLPGGYEQYF
16	-	TRBV5-1	TRBJ1-1	-	TGCGCCAGCAGCTCTCAGACAGAATCGATGAACACTGAAGCTTTCTTT	CASSSQTESMNTEAFF
18	once	TRBV6-1	TRBJ2-1	TRBD2	TGTGCCAGCAGTGTACGAAGGGGACTAGCGGGAGACAACAATGAGCAGTTCTTC	CASSVRRGLAGDNNEQFF
20	once	TRBV7-3	TRBJ2-3	-	TGTGCCAGCAGCTTAAGGGGGGGCCCCCTGACAGGGAGTGAGACAGATACGCAGTATTTT	CASSLRGGPLTGSETDTQYF
12	few	TRBV9	TRBJ2-1	-	TGTGCCAGCAGCACCGATGCGGGGTGGCAGTTCTTC	CASSTDAGWQFF
12	-	TRBV7-6	TRBJ2-5	-	TGTGCCAGCAGCTTAGCTCAAGAGACCCAGTACTTC	CASSLAQETQYF
15	-	TRBV10-1	TRBJ2-7	-	TGCGCCAGCAGTGAGTCTTCCGTTCGGGGATACGAGCAGTACTTC	CASSESSVRGYEQYF
15	-	TRBV11-2	TRBJ2-1	TRBD2	TGTGCCAGCCGACGGACTAGCGGGACATACAATGAGCAGTTCTTC	CASRRTSGTYNEQFF
15	-	TRBV2	TRBJ1-5	-	TGTGCCAGCAGTGACTCGTCGTGGGGGAATCAGCCCCAGCATTTT	CASSDSSWGNQPQHF
15	-	TRBV11-2	TRBJ2-1	TRBD1	TGTGCCAGCAGCCCAGACAGGGGACGCTACAATGAGCAGTTCTTC	CASSPDRGRYNEQFF
13	-	TRBV7-9	TRBJ1-2	-	TGTGCCAGCAGAGGAGGGATGAACTATGGCTACACCTTC	CASRGGMNYGYTF
12	-	TRBV15	TRBJ2-4	-	TGTGCCACCAGCAGAGGAGAGGGGGGGTCGGACTTC	CATSRGEGGSDF
16	-	TRBV14	TRBJ2-5	-	TGTGCCAGCAGCCATTGGGGGACGCCAGGTTCGGAGACCCAGTACTTC	CASSHWGTPGSETQYF